This T cell receptor beta chain was recorded in a study of blood T cells in healthy people across ages. Study-level findings and limits: Lack of knowledge of donor CMV status possibly confounded expanded clonotype changes. Diversity figures based on one million T cells were deemed too low.

Trimming pared 6 bases from V and 0 bases from J, leaving 8 bases between. This CDR3 has 13 residues. Germline assignment: CDR1 SEHNR and CDR2 FQNEAQ (reference sequence). Individuals who donated were healthy Caucasians from Russia aged about 6 to 100. A second PCR, run for roughly 7 to 12 cycles, used a sample-barcoded 5' primer plus a J-beta primer mix. Paired-end reads containing CDR3 totaled no fewer than 2.5 million for each sample. TCRdb recomputed calls from the 5' RACE reads with MiXCR, one row per CDR3 protein. The data show 550,000 to 600,000 distinct CDR3 sequences, roughly 48% seen once. In its sample, this clonotype was seen a few times. Its target is unknown.

The chain recombines TRBV7-9 with TRBJ1-1, with D unclear. The clonotype was recovered from an elderly man in good health. Material: blood. CDR3 nucleotides: TGTGCCAGCAGTGGCAACATGAACACTGAAGCTTTCTTT. Residues: CASSGNMNTEAFF. Supplemented by reference TRBV7-9 and TRBJ1-1, the full variable domain reads DTGVSQNPRHKITKRGQNVTFRCDPISEHNRLYWYRQTLGQGPEFLTYFQNEAQLEKSRLLSDRFSAERPKGSFSTLEIQRTEQGDSAMYLCASSGNMNTEAFFGQGTRLTVV.